One and the same sample provided the 20 T cell receptor beta chains below, sequenced in a study of T cell changes during pregnancy in multiple sclerosis. TCRdb's table, derived via immunoSEQ multiplex PCR, lists solely in-frame clones and lacks some. Of around 80,000 clones in the sample, 90% to 95% were seen once. The material sequenced was peripheral blood, taken in the second trimester of pregnancy. The receptors stem from a female donor with multiple sclerosis, enrolled in a pregnancy study.

The V and J genes are TRBV14 and TRBJ2-7; maybe TRBD2 (5 bases). The CDR3 sequence is 14 residues long. V lost 6 bases, J lost 3 bases, and 15 bases lay in between. Per germline, CDR1 SGHDN and CDR2 FVKESK. The CDR3 is CASSLSGFIYEQYF. In DNA form, the CDR3 reads TGTGCCAGCAGTTTATCGGGGTTTATCTACGAGCAGTACTTC.

This clone was counted once. This chain links TRBV4-1 with TRBJ1-2; 7 bases fit TRBD1. This CDR3 contains 15 residues. Unmatched junction bases numbered 5, after V lost 4 bases and J lost 0 bases. Germline lookup yields CDR1 MGHRA and CDR2 YSYEKL. CDR3 bases: TGCGCCAGCAGCCGAGTCGGACAGGCTAACTATGGCTACACCTTC. The encoded protein is CASSRVGQANYGYTF.

The CDR3 region is CASSPWDRDFGKLFF. The DNA for the CDR3 is TGTGCCAGCAGCCCCTGGGACAGGGATTTTGGAAAACTGTTTTTT. The chain recombines TRBV7-9 with TRBJ1-4, with 9 bases matching TRBD1. This CDR3 is 15 amino acids long. CDR1 SEHNR and CDR2 FQNEAQ come from the germline V gene (reference sequence). V lost 5 bases and J lost 10; bases outside the gene matches: 11.

The V call is TRBV28, the J call TRBJ1-4; D ambiguous. V lost 6 bases to trimming and J lost 7 bases, with 6 bases between them. The germline V gene encodes CDR1 MDHEN and CDR2 SYDVKM. This CDR3 is built from 11 residues. The CDR3 nucleotides read TGTGCCAGCAGCCCGTCTGAAAAACTGTTTTTT. Amino acid sequence: CASSPSEKLFF.

This chain joins TRBV7-9 and TRBJ2-1; the match to TRBD2 covers 14 bases. J was trimmed by 7 bases and V by 3 bases; bases with no gene match: 2. The CDR3 loop spans 15 amino acids. The V gene's germline CDR1 is SEHNR and CDR2 FQNEAQ (reference sequence). The CDR3 DNA sequence: TGTGCCAGCAGCTTTGGGACTAGCGGGGGTAATGAGCAGTTCTTC. Amino acid sequence: CASSFGTSGGNEQFF.

The chain recombines TRBV11-2 with TRBJ2-3; weak D call: TRBD2 (6 bases). CDR3 size: 18 residues. Looked up from germline, CDR1 is SGHAT and CDR2 is FQNNGV. The germline V and J ends were trimmed by 0 bases and 0 bases, with 16 bases remaining between them. Here the CDR3 reads CASSLEVGLARSTDTQYF. CDR3 DNA: TGTGCCAGCAGCTTAGAGGTTGGGCTAGCGCGGAGCACAGATACGCAGTATTTT.

V gene TRBV28 combines with J gene TRBJ2-1, with unresolved D. V lost 4 bases to trimming and J lost 2 bases, with 12 bases between them. The germline gives CDR1 MDHEN, CDR2 SYDVKM. The CDR3 is 15 residues long. CDR3 protein: CASSWLSVPYNEQFF. The CDR3, as DNA: TGTGCCAGCAGTTGGCTAAGCGTACCCTACAATGAGCAGTTCTTC.

V is TRBV5-1 and J is TRBJ1-1; 8 bases are a match to TRBD1. The CDR3 is 15 amino acids. Germline lookup yields CDR1 SGHRS and CDR2 YFSETQ. Losses at the gene ends were 4 bases for V and 7 bases for J; bases not matched to a gene: 12. The CDR3 region is CASSRGQGGFIEAFF. The CDR3 nucleotides are TGCGCCAGCAGCCGAGGACAGGGAGGTTTTATTGAAGCTTTCTTT.

The V call is TRBV7-2, the J call TRBJ2-7; 7 bases match TRBD2. This CDR3 region has 17 residues. Germline V gene lookup returns CDR1 SGHTA and CDR2 FQGNSA. The V and J ends lost 4 bases and 0 bases, in that order; junction bases with no gene match: 12. In DNA, the CDR3 is TGTGCCAGCAGCTCCCTTGAGGGAGGGTTGGGCTCCTACGAGCAGTACTTC. Protein: CASSSLEGGLGSYEQYF. Complete variable domain (other parts from reference TRBV7-2 and TRBJ2-7): GAGVSQSPSNKVTEKGKDVELRCDPISGHTALYWYRQSLGQGLEFLIYFQGNSAPDKSGLPSDRFSAERTGGSVSTLTIQRTQQEDSAVYLCASSSLEGGLGSYEQYFGPGTRLTVT.

V is TRBV5-4 and J is TRBJ1-5; the match to TRBD1 covers 8 bases. Unmatched junction bases numbered 4, after V lost 2 bases and J lost 6 bases. The CDR3 spans 14 residues. Looked up from germline, CDR1 is SGHNT and CDR2 is YYREEE (reference sequence). CDR3 loop: CASSLQGGTQPQHF. The CDR3 coding sequence is TGTGCCAGCAGCTTACAGGGGGGGACTCAGCCCCAGCATTTT.

V and J are TRBV6-1 and TRBJ2-7; D may be TRBD2 (6 bases). Germline V gives CDR1 MNHNS, CDR2 SASEGT. The CDR3 is 14 residues long. V was pared by 6 bases and J by 9 bases, with 21 bases between. The CDR3 region is CASRSRGTELWQYF. The DNA for the CDR3 is TGTGCCAGCAGATCTCGGGGGACGGAACTCTGGCAGTACTTC.

The rearrangement uses TRBV9 and TRBJ2-3; D call uncertain. The CDR3 sequence is 13 residues long. The ends were cut back, 6 bases at V and 0 bases at J, with 8 bases in the middle. Germline values: CDR1 SGDLS, CDR2 YYNGEE. Written as DNA, the CDR3 is TGTGCCAGCAACAGACCTAGCACAGATACGCAGTATTTT. Its translation is CASNRPSTDTQYF.

The rearrangement links TRBV4-3 to TRBJ1-4; TRBD1 might be the D (5 bases). V shed 1 base and J shed 5 bases, with 14 bases lying between them. This CDR3 is built from 16 residues. The germline V gene has CDR1 LGHNA and CDR2 YSLEER. The DNA for the CDR3 is TGCGCCAGCAGCCAAGTCCGCGACAGAGGAAATGAAAAACTGTTTTTT. This gives the protein CASSQVRDRGNEKLFF.

The CDR3 region has the DNA TGTGCCACCAGCAGAGTCCCCGCGGGAGGTGCAAATGAGCAGTTCTTC. This encodes CATSRVPAGGANEQFF. The chain couples TRBV15 to TRBJ2-1; TRBD2 matches at 8 bases. This CDR3 contains 16 residues. With V trimmed by 1 base and J by 7 bases, 9 bases remained unmatched. Germline lookup yields CDR1 LNHNV and CDR2 YYDKDF (reference sequence).

V usage is TRBV9 and J usage is TRBJ2-1, with TRBD1 matching over 10 bases. CDR1 and CDR2 (germline): SGDLS, YYNGEE. The CDR3 runs 14 residues. The V segment lost 4 bases and the J segment 5 bases; nucleotides outside the gene matches: 3. The CDR3 DNA reads as TGTGCCAGCAGCACCGGGACAGGGGACAATGAGCAGTTCTTC. Translation: CASSTGTGDNEQFF.

The genes are TRBV4-3 and TRBJ2-7; 7 bases align to TRBD1. The CDR3 totals 15 residues. Germline CDR1 and CDR2: LGHNA and YSLEER. After removal of 0 bases from V and 2 bases from J, the junction contained 4 bases not matched to a gene. The CDR3 loop is CASSQDRQGPYEQYF. CDR3 bases: TGCGCCAGCAGCCAAGATAGACAGGGCCCCTACGAGCAGTACTTC.

The genes are TRBV25-1 and TRBJ2-1; perhaps TRBD1 as D (5 bases). CDR3 length equals 13 residues. Germline-derived CDR1 and CDR2 are MGHDK and SYGVNS. V was cut by 3 bases and J by 10 bases, with 13 bases left in between. CDR3 nucleotide sequence: TGTGCCAGCAGTGAGGTGGTAGCAGGGGAGCAGTTCTTC. Its protein product is CASSEVVAGEQFF.

The V gene is TRBV5-1, the J gene TRBJ2-6, with a tentative D call TRBD2 (7 bases). There are 17 residues in the CDR3. V dropped 2 bases and J dropped 0 bases, with 12 bases sitting between them. CDR1 is SGHRS, CDR2 YFSETQ, per germline. The CDR3, as DNA: TGCGCCAGCAGCTTAGGGGGGACTACCTCTGGGGCCAACGTCCTGACTTTC. Encoded protein: CASSLGGTTSGANVLTF.

The chain joins TRBV5-1 to TRBJ1-1; 7 bases are a match to TRBD1. This CDR3 has 17 residues. The V gene end was trimmed by 4 bases and the J gene end by 2 bases; junction bases not matched to a gene: 14. Germline CDR1 SGHRS, CDR2 YFSETQ. Here the CDR3 DNA reads TGCGCCAGCAGCCAGAACATACAGGGGACACTTAACACTGAAGCTTTCTTT. Its translation is CASSQNIQGTLNTEAFF.

The chain uses TRBV7-9 and TRBJ2-4; D possibly corresponds to TRBD2 (6 bases). CDR1 is SEHNR and CDR2 is FQNEAQ in the germline V gene (reference sequence). The ends were cut back, 6 bases at V and 7 bases at J, with 13 bases in the middle. CDR3 size: 13 residues. CDR3: CASRKAEGNIQYF. The CDR3 bases are TGTGCCAGCAGGAAGGCGGAGGGGAACATTCAGTACTTC.